Listed here is a single T cell receptor beta chain. This table comes from immunoSEQ multiplex PCR, and its TCRdb copy is limited to in-frame clones, with some not included. The table lists approximately 500,000 clones, around 96% of them singletons, with roughly 0.06% in the top ten. The CDR3 runs to 16 residues. V gave up 4 bases and J gave up 9 bases, with 22 bases separating them. Germline V CDR1 and CDR2: MNHEY, SMNVEV (reference sequence). The record originates from a study of shared clonotypes between healthy human individuals. Sample: naive CD4+ T cells sorted from blood. Subset indicated: CD45RA+ positively selected. The chain joins TRBV27 to TRBJ2-1, with D unclear. The receptor was isolated from a woman aged 25 to 39 in good health. CDR3 DNA sequence: TGTGCCAGCAGTTACCCCCAGCCGTTGGGTTCCAGTGAGCAGTTCTTC. It is translated as CASSYPQPLGSSEQFF.